This T cell receptor (beta chain) was sequenced during a study of untreated major depressive disorder. Note on this clone: Its antigen is unidentified.

Study-level results: Private clones made up every subject's top five TRBV05-01 clones.

Germline CDR1 reads MNHNS; CDR2 reads SASEGT. The CDR3 is 15 amino acids. V lost 7 bases and J 0 bases, leaving 15 bases between the germline ends. Clones were read by immunoSEQ multiplex PCR, and TCRdb kept only the in-frame ones, dropping some. Of 20,000 to 25,000 clones in the sample, 89% were seen once. The sequencing input was CD4+ T cells from PBMCs. This TCR was sampled from a woman between 35 and 50 years old in good health. V and J are TRBV6-1 and TRBJ1-1; TRBD1 is a possible D gene (5 bases). The CDR3 DNA reads as TGTGCCAGCATCAGGGACCGACCCATGAACACTGAAGCTTTCTTT. It is translated as CASIRDRPMNTEAFF.